These T cell receptor beta chains were read from a single sample in a study of blood T cell repertoires in COVID-19. TCRdb's table, derived via immunoSEQ multiplex PCR, lists solely in-frame clones and lacks some. Among about 110,000 clones listed, approximately 80% were seen once. Specimen: peripheral blood. All receptors come from a woman of 80 years or more with active or convalescent COVID-19. Both conserved end residues are part of each CDR3. The D gene is left open where the match is weak. Size tells how often a clone was seen (once, few, many) or the class of an expanded clone, and some rows leave it out.

d_call: NA
v_call: TRBV7-2
j_call: TRBJ2-7
clone_size: NA
cdr3_aa: CASSHDRSRGYEQYF
cdr3_nt: TGTGCCAGCAGCCACGACAGGAGCAGGGGATACGAGCAGTACTTC

d_call: TRBD2
v_call: TRBV27
j_call: TRBJ2-7
clone_size: once
cdr3_aa: CASSAAGGRGLEQYF
cdr3_nt: TGTGCCAGCAGTGCAGCGGGAGGGAGAGGTCTGGAGCAGTACTTC

d_call: TRBD1
v_call: TRBV28
j_call: TRBJ2-7
clone_size: NA
cdr3_aa: CASRRQGGEQYF
cdr3_nt: TGTGCCAGCAGACGACAGGGCGGGGAGCAGTACTTC

d_call: NA
v_call: TRBV28
j_call: TRBJ2-7
clone_size: NA
cdr3_aa: CASRPGGPYEQYF
cdr3_nt: TGTGCCAGCAGGCCAGGGGGGCCCTACGAGCAGTACTTC

d_call: NA
v_call: TRBV6-5
j_call: TRBJ2-5
clone_size: NA
cdr3_aa: CASSSPGGAGETQYF
cdr3_nt: TGTGCCAGCAGTTCCCCCGGAGGGGCAGGAGAGACCCAGTACTTC

d_call: NA
v_call: TRBV28
j_call: TRBJ1-1
clone_size: NA
cdr3_aa: CASSRTSHLAQGNSEAFF
cdr3_nt: TGTGCCAGCAGTCGCACCTCACACCTGGCGCAGGGGAACAGTGAAGCTTTCTTT

d_call: NA
v_call: TRBV12-3/TRBV12-4
j_call: TRBJ2-7
clone_size: NA
cdr3_aa: CASSGLLYLEQYF
cdr3_nt: TGTGCCAGCAGCGGACTTTTATATCTCGAGCAGTACTTC

d_call: NA
v_call: TRBV9
j_call: TRBJ2-2
clone_size: NA
cdr3_aa: CASSVLGSAGELFF
cdr3_nt: TGTGCCAGCAGCGTCCTGGGTAGCGCCGGGGAGCTGTTTTTT

d_call: NA
v_call: TRBV7-8
j_call: TRBJ1-1
clone_size: NA
cdr3_aa: CASSLSEGNTEAFF
cdr3_nt: TGTGCCAGCAGCTTGAGTGAGGGAAACACTGAAGCTTTCTTT

d_call: NA
v_call: TRBV28
j_call: TRBJ2-2
clone_size: NA
cdr3_aa: CASTSQGQRNTGELFF
cdr3_nt: TGTGCCAGCACCTCTCAGGGGCAGAGAAACACCGGGGAGCTGTTTTTT

d_call: NA
v_call: TRBV5-1
j_call: TRBJ2-7
clone_size: NA
cdr3_aa: CASSLAGANEQYF
cdr3_nt: TGCGCCAGCAGCTTGGCGGGAGCTAACGAGCAGTACTTC

d_call: TRBD1
v_call: TRBV9
j_call: TRBJ1-1
clone_size: NA
cdr3_aa: CASSTGTANTEAFF
cdr3_nt: TGTGCCAGCAGCACTGGGACAGCGAACACTGAAGCTTTCTTT

d_call: TRBD1
v_call: TRBV19
j_call: TRBJ1-1
clone_size: NA
cdr3_aa: CASSRTGVGSRNTEAFF
cdr3_nt: TGTGCCAGTAGTAGGACAGGGGTTGGTAGTCGAAACACTGAAGCTTTCTTT

d_call: TRBD2
v_call: TRBV27
j_call: TRBJ2-1
clone_size: NA
cdr3_aa: CASSVRGLAGGVQQFF
cdr3_nt: TGTGCCAGCAGTGTCAGGGGACTAGCGGGAGGAGTGCAGCAGTTCTTC

d_call: TRBD2
v_call: TRBV15
j_call: TRBJ2-1
clone_size: NA
cdr3_aa: CATSRAGGLAGVQFF
cdr3_nt: TGTGCCACCAGCAGAGCCGGTGGACTAGCGGGTGTGCAGTTCTTC